The clone carrying this TCR beta chain was seen ten or more times. The target antigen is unknown. In germline, CDR1 is SGHKS, CDR2 YYEKEE (reference sequence). The V gene lost 0 bases and the J gene lost 5 bases, with 10 bases spanning the gap. The CDR3 sequence is 14 residues long. Indicated time point: newly diagnosed GD, antithyroid drugs for less than 3 months. The TCR library was made from RNA that had been extracted from PBMCs in TRIzol. Construction of TCR beta libraries relied on iRepertoire HTBI primers and on Arm-PCR targeting CDR3 regions. TCRdb called the multiplex PCR reads again in MiXCR, with one record for every CDR3 protein. Seen here are more than 350,000 distinct CDR3 sequences, around 14% observed once, and the top ten hold around 17%. This sample was included in a study of regulatory T cells in long-lasting Graves disease. Overall study findings and caveats: Accuracy could have been hurt by small sample size. Thyroid tissue went unstudied; only peripheral blood was examined.

These data were likewise used in another study, on T cells in Graves' hyperthyroidism and ophthalmopathy. That work states: Among thyroid clonotypes expanded above 0.001, most also appeared in blood.

This clonotype originated in a woman in her thirties with Graves disease. The V gene is TRBV5-5, the J gene TRBJ2-3; perhaps D is TRBD1 or TRBD2 (6 bases each). The sequences come from peripheral blood mononuclear cells (PBMCs), collected at new diagnosis, from a patient treated with antithyroid drugs. The CDR3 coding sequence is TGTGCCAGCAGCTTGGAGGGGGGAAGAGATACGCAGTATTTT. Encoded protein: CASSLEGGRDTQYF.